This passage covers 30 T cell receptor beta chains from one sample sequenced in a study of memory CD4+ T cells and cytomegalovirus serostatus. The data were produced by immunoSEQ multiplex PCR, yet TCRdb's version contains in-frame clones alone and is incomplete. The table records some 47,000 clones, around 82% of them present only once. The sort gate was single viable CD3+CD4+CD8-CD45RO+ cells for memory CD4+ T cells. The sample comprised memory CD4+ T cells from blood. The source of these receptors is an adult in good health and CMV-seronegative.

The chain joins TRBV5-1 to TRBJ1-4, with 7 bases matching TRBD1. Germline assignment: CDR1 SGHRS and CDR2 YFSETQ. This CDR3 spans 17 amino acids. V lost 0 bases, J lost 4 bases, and 9 bases stayed unmatched. CDR3 protein: CASSLAPGGIGNEKLFF. The CDR3 DNA reads as TGCGCCAGCAGCTTGGCCCCAGGGGGGATAGGTAATGAAAAACTGTTTTTT.

CDR3 loop: CAWSPSLLEEAFF. The CDR3 region has the DNA TGTGCCTGGAGCCCTTCCCTACTAGAGGAAGCTTTCTTT. The chain couples TRBV30 to TRBJ1-1; D uncertain. V was cut by 3 bases and J by 8 bases, with 16 bases left in between. Germline V gene lookup returns CDR1 GTSNPN and CDR2 SVGIG (reference sequence). The CDR3 extends over 13 amino acids.

V and J are TRBV27 and TRBJ1-1; D gene uncertain. Germline CDR1 MNHEY, CDR2 SMNVEV (reference sequence). The V and J ends lost 5 bases and 6 bases respectively, with 13 bases between them. The CDR3 loop spans 13 amino acids. CDR3 residues: CASSGFRRAEAFF. CDR3 DNA: TGTGCCAGCAGTGGATTCCGACGGGCTGAAGCTTTCTTT.

The J gene is TRBJ2-7, the V gene TRBV6-5; D is uncertain. CDR1 is MNHEY, CDR2 SVGAGI, per germline. The CDR3 runs to 16 residues. Trimming shortened V by 0 bases and J by 0 bases, and 12 bases separated the two germline ends. Here the CDR3 reads CASSYSSQVSSYEQYF. The CDR3, as DNA: TGTGCCAGCAGTTACTCGAGTCAGGTCAGCTCCTACGAGCAGTACTTC.

The V gene is TRBV11-1, the J gene TRBJ2-3, with a tentative D call TRBD2 (6 bases). Trimming stripped 4 bases from V and 0 bases from J, with 11 bases between. Germline lookup yields CDR1 SGHAT and CDR2 FQDESV (reference sequence). The CDR3 extends over 15 amino acids. This CDR3 is CASSSTGTSTDTQYF. CDR3 nucleotides: TGTGCCAGCAGCTCAACCGGGACTAGCACAGATACGCAGTATTTT.

The chain couples TRBV5-1 to TRBJ2-5; no clear D gene. Between the trimmed V and J ends, which lost 4 bases and 3 bases, there was a span of 16 bases. Germline V gene sequence: CDR1 SGHRS, CDR2 YFSETQ. This CDR3 spans 15 amino acids. CDR3 region: CASSRPQAVEETQYF. CDR3 sequence (DNA): TGCGCCAGCAGCCGTCCCCAGGCCGTTGAAGAGACCCAGTACTTC.

The chain links TRBV5-1 to TRBJ1-1; weak D call: TRBD1 (5 bases). The CDR3 is made up of 14 amino acids. V was pared by 4 bases and J by 1 base, with 11 bases between. Germline loops: CDR1 SGHRS, CDR2 YFSETQ. CDR3 nucleotides: TGCGCCAGCAGCCCCTGGAGGGGGAACACTGAAGCTTTCTTT. Amino acids: CASSPWRGNTEAFF.

The chain combines TRBV7-6 with TRBJ2-1; D might be TRBD1 (5 bases). V dropped 1 base and J dropped 6 bases, with 13 bases sitting between them. Germline loops: CDR1 SGHVS, CDR2 FNYEAQ. The length of the CDR3 is 15 residues. The CDR3 is CASSLGAGSTNEQFF. The CDR3 coding sequence is TGTGCCAGCAGCTTAGGGGCAGGGTCTACCAATGAGCAGTTCTTC.

The chain couples TRBV13 to TRBJ2-3; 14 bases align to TRBD2. The ends lost 2 bases at V and 1 base at J; junction bases unmatched: 14. The CDR3 sequence is 21 residues long. The V gene's germline CDR1 is PRHDT and CDR2 FYEKMQ (reference sequence). CDR3 nucleotide sequence: TGTGCCAGCAGCTTAACCGACCCGCGACTAGCGGGGGGGCCTGGCACAGATACGCAGTATTTT. As protein: CASSLTDPRLAGGPGTDTQYF.

The rearrangement uses TRBV5-4 and TRBJ2-3; D is unresolved. Per the germline V gene, CDR1 is SGHNT and CDR2 is YYREEE (reference sequence). V was cut by 1 base and J by 2 bases, with 11 bases left in between. The CDR3 extends over 15 amino acids. The CDR3, as DNA: TGTGCCAGCAGCTTGTCAACAGTATCCACAGATACGCAGTATTTT. Amino acid sequence: CASSLSTVSTDTQYF.

The rearrangement links TRBV18 to TRBJ1-4; D perhaps matches TRBD1 (6 bases). The CDR3 runs to 17 residues. Germline assignment: CDR1 KGHSH and CDR2 LQKENI. V gave up 5 bases and J gave up 0 bases, with 16 bases separating them. CDR3 loop: CASSLRGQSATNEKLFF. The CDR3 nucleotides are TGTGCCAGCTCATTACGGGGACAATCAGCAACTAATGAAAAACTGTTTTTT.

This clone was seen a handful of times. V is TRBV30 and J is TRBJ1-1; possibly TRBD1 for D (5 bases). Germline loops: CDR1 GTSNPN, CDR2 SVGIG (reference sequence). This CDR3 is built from 13 residues. Trimming removed 3 bases at V and 0 bases at J, with 8 bases between. In DNA form, the CDR3 reads TGTGCCTGGAGGCGACAGATGAACACTGAAGCTTTCTTT. This encodes CAWRRQMNTEAFF.

V is TRBV2 and J is TRBJ1-2, with 8 bases identical to TRBD1. In germline, CDR1 is SNHLY, CDR2 FYNNEI. Trimming took 4 bases from V and 3 from J; bases not matched to a gene: 4. The CDR3 extends over 14 amino acids. This chain's CDR3 is CASSVRGPDYGYTF. As DNA, the CDR3 is TGTGCCAGCAGTGTCAGGGGGCCAGACTATGGCTACACCTTC.

V usage is TRBV6-1 and J usage is TRBJ1-1; D remains unclear. The CDR3 runs to 17 residues. V was trimmed by 0 bases and J by 7 bases, leaving 21 bases between them. Per germline, CDR1 MNHNS and CDR2 SASEGT. The CDR3 is CASSEARLLGYGDEAFF. As DNA, the CDR3 is TGTGCCAGCAGTGAAGCGCGACTTTTGGGCTATGGGGATGAAGCTTTCTTT.

The chain carries TRBV29-1 and TRBJ2-1; D gene ambiguous. Per the germline V gene, CDR1 is SQVTM and CDR2 is ANQGSEA. The CDR3 has 12 amino acids. The V and J ends lost 2 bases and 7 bases respectively, with 9 bases between them. CDR3 amino acids: CSVESGGNEQFF. For the CDR3, the DNA is TGCAGCGTTGAATCGGGTGGGAATGAGCAGTTCTTC.

The chain carries TRBV5-1 and TRBJ1-1, with no clear D. The CDR3 length is 15 residues. Between the trimmed V and J ends, which lost 3 bases and 2 bases, there was a span of 14 bases. Germline V gives CDR1 SGHRS, CDR2 YFSETQ. CDR3 nucleotides: TGCGCCAGCAGCTGGGTGACAAGTTCCAACACTGAAGCTTTCTTT. It specifies CASSWVTSSNTEAFF.

J is TRBJ2-5 and V is TRBV10-3, with D hard to call. The CDR3 contains 12 residues. Trimming took 3 bases from V and 1 from J, leaving 3 bases between them. Germline CDR1 ENHRY, CDR2 SYGVKD. The CDR3 bases are TGTGCCATCAGTGACCCCCAAGAGACCCAGTACTTC. Translated, it gives CAISDPQETQYF.

The V call is TRBV5-1, the J call TRBJ1-2; TRBD1 is a possible D gene (6 bases). This CDR3 comprises 16 residues. V lost 4 bases and J lost 1, with 17 bases in between. From germline, CDR1 is SGHRS and CDR2 YFSETQ. This CDR3 is CASSRGQLSYNYGYTF. CDR3 bases: TGCGCCAGCAGCCGCGGACAGCTAAGCTATAACTATGGCTACACCTTC.

This clone was seen only a few times. This chain connects TRBV5-6 to TRBJ1-5; tentative D call: TRBD1 (6 bases). V was clipped by 5 bases and J by 2 bases, with 11 bases between them. CDR1 is SGHDT and CDR2 is YYEEEE in the germline V gene. The CDR3 is 14 amino acids. The CDR3, as DNA: TGTGCCAGCAGTCGTCGACAGGGCAATCAGCCCCAGCATTTT. Its translation is CASSRRQGNQPQHF.

This clone showed up just a few times. The chain recombines TRBV18 with TRBJ2-3; maybe TRBD2 (5 bases). Germline loops: CDR1 KGHSH, CDR2 LQKENI. The CDR3 has 16 amino acids. The V end was cut by 3 bases, the J end by 3 bases, with 16 bases between. The CDR3 DNA reads TGTGCCAGCTCACCCTCGTTGGCTAGCACTACAGATACGCAGTATTTT. It translates to CASSPSLASTTDTQYF.

This chain connects TRBV5-1 to TRBJ1-6, with a tentative D call TRBD1 (6 bases). The germline V gene encodes CDR1 SGHRS and CDR2 YFSETQ. The length of the CDR3 is 15 residues. Trimming shortened V by 0 bases and J by 5 bases, and 9 bases separated the two germline ends. The CDR3 DNA reads TGCGCCAGCAGCTTGGGTTCAGGGGATAATTCACCCCTCCACTTT. It codes for CASSLGSGDNSPLHF.

The rearrangement uses TRBV5-1 and TRBJ2-2; a weak D match, TRBD1 (5 bases). From germline, CDR1 is SGHRS and CDR2 YFSETQ. CDR3 length: 14 residues. The V end was cut by 7 bases, the J end by 7 bases, with 17 bases between. CDR3 amino acids: CASGSGRGSGELFF. In DNA, the CDR3 is TGCGCCAGCGGTTCGGGTAGGGGAAGCGGGGAGCTGTTTTTT.

The chain couples TRBV4-3 to TRBJ1-2, with 7 bases fitting TRBD1. J gave up 6 bases and V 4 bases, and 5 bases lay outside the gene matches. The CDR3 contains 13 residues. Germline loops: CDR1 LGHNA, CDR2 YSLEER. In DNA form, the CDR3 reads TGCGCCAGCAGCCCACCACAGGGGAATGGCTACACCTTC. Translation gives CASSPPQGNGYTF.

The chain is built from TRBV7-2 and TRBJ1-3, with TRBD1 matching over 8 bases. V gave up 4 bases and J gave up 2 bases; unmatched junction bases: 1. The CDR3 consists of 14 residues. Germline V gene sequence: CDR1 SGHTA, CDR2 FQGNSA. CDR3 amino acids: CASSSDRAGNTIYF. CDR3 sequence (DNA): TGTGCCAGCAGCTCGGACAGGGCTGGAAACACCATATATTTT.

Regarding this clone: This may be a read error: a much more frequent sequence differs by one nucleotide. V usage is TRBV14 and J usage is TRBJ1-2; D unresolved. In germline, CDR1 is SGHDN, CDR2 FVKESK. V gave up 0 bases and J gave up 2 bases, with 1 base separating them. The CDR3 extends over 12 amino acids. The DNA for the CDR3 is TGTGCCAGCAGCCAAGAAAACTATGGCTACACCTTC. Its translation is CASSQENYGYTF.

The chain links TRBV5-1 to TRBJ1-4; 9 bases fit TRBD1. Looked up from germline, CDR1 is SGHRS and CDR2 is YFSETQ. CDR3 size: 16 residues. Trimming cost V 3 bases and J 8 bases; bases outside gene matches: 11. This CDR3 reads CASSSPPGQGVEKLFF. The CDR3, as DNA: TGCGCCAGCAGCTCTCCCCCGGGACAGGGCGTCGAAAAACTGTTTTTT. The full variable domain, in which reference TRBV5-1 and TRBJ1-4 provide the parts outside the CDR3, is KAGVTQTPRYLIKTRGQQVTLSCSPISGHRSVSWYQQTPGQGLQFLFEYFSETQRNKGNFPGRFSGRQFSNSRSEMNVSTLELGDSALYLCASSSPPGQGVEKLFFGSGTQLSVL.

This clone has just a few counts. The genes are TRBV6-1 and TRBJ2-5; 9 nucleotides align to TRBD2. With V trimmed by 6 bases and J by 5 bases, 4 bases remained unmatched. This CDR3 is 13 amino acids long. Germline V CDR1 and CDR2: MNHNS, SASEGT. The CDR3 loop is CASRSSGEETQYF. Here the CDR3 DNA reads TGTGCCAGCAGATCTAGCGGGGAGGAGACCCAGTACTTC.

V gene TRBV6-4 combines with J gene TRBJ2-7, with a weak D call TRBD2 (5 bases). Germline V lookup: CDR1 MRHNA, CDR2 SNTAGT. This CDR3 contains 14 residues. V lost 4 bases and J lost 7, with 17 bases in between. For the CDR3, the DNA is TGTGCCAGCAGTGGTCTATGCGGGTTGGGTGAGCAGTACTTC. This gives the protein CASSGLCGLGEQYF.

The V and J genes are TRBV19 and TRBJ1-2, with D uncertain. The germline V and J ends were trimmed by 4 bases and 0 bases, with 6 bases remaining between them. Looked up from germline, CDR1 is LNHDA and CDR2 is SQIVND (reference sequence). This CDR3 contains 13 residues. This chain's CDR3 is CASSRGANYGYTF. CDR3 bases: TGTGCCAGTAGTAGAGGAGCTAACTATGGCTACACCTTC.

V and J are TRBV7-8 and TRBJ1-2; D is ambiguous. The V gene's germline CDR1 is SGHVS and CDR2 FQNEAQ. Trimming removed 4 bases at V and 4 bases at J, with 10 bases between. The CDR3 consists of 13 residues. In DNA form, the CDR3 reads TGTGCCAGCAGCTCCGGGGTTTTCTATGGCTACACCTTC. This sequence encodes CASSSGVFYGYTF.